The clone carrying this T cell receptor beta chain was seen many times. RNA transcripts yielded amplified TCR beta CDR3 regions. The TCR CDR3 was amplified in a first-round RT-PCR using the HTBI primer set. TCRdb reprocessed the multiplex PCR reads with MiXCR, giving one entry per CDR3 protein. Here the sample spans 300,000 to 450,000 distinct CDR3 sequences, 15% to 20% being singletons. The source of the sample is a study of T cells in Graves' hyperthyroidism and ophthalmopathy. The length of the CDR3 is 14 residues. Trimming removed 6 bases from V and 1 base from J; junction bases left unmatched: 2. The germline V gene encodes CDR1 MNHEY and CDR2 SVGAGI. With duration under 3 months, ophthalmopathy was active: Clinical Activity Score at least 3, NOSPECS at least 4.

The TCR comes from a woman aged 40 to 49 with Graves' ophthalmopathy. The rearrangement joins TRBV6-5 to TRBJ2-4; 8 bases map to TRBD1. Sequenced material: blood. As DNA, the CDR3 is TGTGCCAGCAGGCAGGGGGCGGCCAAAAACATTCAGTACTTC. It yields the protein CASRQGAAKNIQYF.